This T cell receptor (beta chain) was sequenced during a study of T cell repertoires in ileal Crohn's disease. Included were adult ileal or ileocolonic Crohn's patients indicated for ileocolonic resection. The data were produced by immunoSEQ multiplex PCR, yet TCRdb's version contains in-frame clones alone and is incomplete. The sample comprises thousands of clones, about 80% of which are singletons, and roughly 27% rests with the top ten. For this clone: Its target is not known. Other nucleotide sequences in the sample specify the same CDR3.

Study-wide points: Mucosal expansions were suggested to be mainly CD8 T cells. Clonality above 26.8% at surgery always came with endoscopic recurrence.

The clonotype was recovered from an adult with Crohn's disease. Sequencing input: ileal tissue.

CDR3 residues: CASSPTGLAEQYF. For the CDR3, the DNA is TGTGCCAGCAGCCCAACGGGACTAGCGGAGCAGTACTTC. The J gene is TRBJ2-7, the V gene TRBV28, with 10 bases matching TRBD2. Germline-derived CDR1 and CDR2 are MDHEN and SYDVKM. The trim removed 6 bases at V and 7 bases at J, leaving 6 bases unmatched. This CDR3 spans 13 amino acids.